Shown below are 4 T cell receptor beta chains from a single sample sequenced in a study of CD8 T cells in ankylosing spondylitis. For these receptors, no antigen is known. Study findings and constraints: A TCR beta motif of several highly homologous variants appeared characteristic of ankylosing spondylitis blood.

A single record per CDR3 protein comes from TCRdb applying MiXCR to the 5' RACE reads. The sample carries a few hundred thousand distinct CDR3 sequences, approximately 8.2% recorded once. Specimen: blood, either unsorted or a sorted T cell fraction (not recorded which). Source of these receptors: a male donor with ankylosing spondylitis.

The chain recombines TRBV4-1 with TRBJ2-3, with D unresolved. This CDR3 is built from 14 residues. V gave up 4 bases and J gave up 3 bases, with 11 bases separating them. Germline-derived CDR1 and CDR2 are MGHRA and YSYEKL. The CDR3 spells CASSLRAMTDTQYF. CDR3 DNA sequence: TGCGCCAGCAGCCTACGAGCAATGACAGATACGCAGTATTTT.

This clonotype was counted between two and nine times. This chain uses TRBV28 with TRBJ2-3; 7 bases align to TRBD2. The germline V gene has CDR1 MDHEN and CDR2 SYDVKM. CDR3 size: 18 residues. J gave up 1 base and V 7 bases, and 17 bases lay outside the gene matches. The CDR3 region has the DNA TGTGCCAGCAAAGGCAGCGGGATACCCTGGTCTGGCACAGATACGCAGTATTTT. As protein: CASKGSGIPWSGTDTQYF.

This clonotype was recorded at least ten times. This chain uses TRBV5-1 with TRBJ2-7, with D uncertain. Deletions cut 0 bases from V and 5 bases from J, with 9 bases between. Germline CDR1 reads SGHRS; CDR2 reads YFSETQ. The CDR3 consists of 13 residues. The CDR3 spells CASSLGKFNEQYF. The CDR3 nucleotides are TGCGCCAGCAGCTTGGGAAAGTTCAACGAGCAGTACTTC. Complete variable domain (other parts from reference TRBV5-1 and TRBJ2-7): KAGVTQTPRYLIKTRGQQVTLSCSPISGHRSVSWYQQTPGQGLQFLFEYFSETQRNKGNFPGRFSGRQFSNSRSEMNVSTLELGDSALYLCASSLGKFNEQYFGPGTRLTVT.

The table lists this clonotype with many counts. The chain uses TRBV10-3 and TRBJ2-7; 10 nucleotides agree with TRBD2. The J segment lost 4 bases and the V segment lost 0 bases, leaving 6 bases of the junction unmatched. This CDR3 comprises 16 residues. CDR1 ENHRY and CDR2 SYGVKD come from the germline V gene. This CDR3 reads CAISESRLAGLYEQYF. The CDR3 coding sequence is TGTGCCATCAGTGAGTCGAGACTAGCGGGCCTATACGAGCAGTACTTC.